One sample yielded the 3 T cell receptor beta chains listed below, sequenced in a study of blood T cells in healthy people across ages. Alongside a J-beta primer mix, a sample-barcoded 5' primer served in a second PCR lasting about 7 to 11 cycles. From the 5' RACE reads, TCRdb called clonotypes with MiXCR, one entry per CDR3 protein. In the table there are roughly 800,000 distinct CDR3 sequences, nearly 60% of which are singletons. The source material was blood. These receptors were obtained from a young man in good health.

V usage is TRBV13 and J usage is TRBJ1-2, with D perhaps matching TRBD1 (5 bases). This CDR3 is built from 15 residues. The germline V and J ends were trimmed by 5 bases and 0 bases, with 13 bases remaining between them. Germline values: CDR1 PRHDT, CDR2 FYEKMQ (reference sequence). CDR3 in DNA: TGTGCCAGCAGCAAGGGACCGTCAGCTAACTATGGCTACACCTTC. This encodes CASSKGPSANYGYTF.

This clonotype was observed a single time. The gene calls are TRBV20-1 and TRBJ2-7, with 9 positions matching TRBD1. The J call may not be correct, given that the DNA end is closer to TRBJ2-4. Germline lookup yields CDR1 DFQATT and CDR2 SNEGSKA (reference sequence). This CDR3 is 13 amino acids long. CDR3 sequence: CSAGGQGQDIQYF. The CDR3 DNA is TGCAGTGCGGGGGGACAGGGACAAGACATTCAGTACTTC.

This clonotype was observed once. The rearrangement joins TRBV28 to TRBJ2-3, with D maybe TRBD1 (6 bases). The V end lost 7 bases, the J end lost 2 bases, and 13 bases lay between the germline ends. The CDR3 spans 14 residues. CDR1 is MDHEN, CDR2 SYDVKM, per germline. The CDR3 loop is CASNSQGFTDTQYF. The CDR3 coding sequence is TGTGCCAGCAATTCCCAGGGGTTCACAGATACGCAGTATTTT.